This record looks at one T cell receptor (beta chain) sequence and its context. This sample was included in a study of cytomegalovirus exposure and HLA in healthy donors. CDR1 and CDR2 (germline): SGDLS, YYNGEE. Between the trimmed V and J ends, which lost 3 bases and 6 bases, there was a span of 13 bases. The CDR3 contains 14 residues. PCR used 60 Vbeta primers and 13 Jbeta primers. TCRdb keeps only in-frame clones here, not all; method: immunoSEQ multiplex PCR. This sample carries 100,000 to 150,000 clones, more than 80% of them seen once, and the ten largest clones take 5% to 7%. Specimen: PBMCs. This clonotype originated in a woman in her forties in good health and CMV-seropositive. The chain combines TRBV9 with TRBJ2-1; the D is unclear. CDR3 DNA: TGTGCCAGCAGCGCACCATTTCTAGTCAATGAGCAGTTCTTC. Its translation: CASSAPFLVNEQFF.